The clone carrying this T cell receptor (beta chain) was seen ten or more times. No antigen is known for it. Building the TCR beta libraries relied on iRepertoire HTBI primers, and CDR3 regions underwent Arm-PCR. TCRdb redid the calling of the multiplex PCR reads with MiXCR, one entry per CDR3 protein. Among approximately 300,000 distinct CDR3 sequences, approximately 20% were seen once, and the ten largest hold around 37%. As to time point: newly diagnosed GD, antithyroid drugs for less than 3 months. The TCR library was made from RNA extracted from PBMCs. The authors diagnosed Graves' disease using American Thyroid Association guidelines. The CDR3 length is 16 residues. V lost 5 bases, J lost 1 base, and 17 bases lay in between. Germline CDR1 ENHRY, CDR2 SYGVKD. The data stem from a study of regulatory T cells in long-lasting Graves disease. Study-level findings and limits: Sample size was small, which may have lowered accuracy.

This chain joins TRBV10-3 and TRBJ2-5, with D tentatively TRBD1 (5 bases). This receptor was obtained from a female donor with Graves disease. The sample was peripheral blood mononuclear cells (PBMCs), taken at new diagnosis, from a patient treated with antithyroid drugs. CDR3 residues: CAISTPQGSGQETQYF. The CDR3 DNA reads as TGTGCCATCAGTACTCCGCAGGGTAGTGGCCAAGAGACCCAGTACTTC.